The clone carrying this TCR beta chain was seen only once. The antigen is not known. This entry belongs to a study of cytomegalovirus exposure and HLA in healthy donors. Study in general: Findings of an earlier analysis included some 120 million unique TCR beta sequences from roughly 200 million T cells.

This CDR3 region has 15 residues. CDR1 is GTSNPN and CDR2 is SVGIG in the germline V gene (reference sequence). Trimming stripped 5 bases from V and 2 bases from J, with 15 bases between. Study-wide findings and caveats: Only CMV serostatus was available as immune exposure information.

It was with 60 Vbeta and 13 Jbeta primers that the PCR ran. TCRdb's copy holds only in-frame clones and misses some; the assay was immunoSEQ multiplex PCR. The sample records some 130,000 clones, 70% to 80% being singletons. This rearrangement joins TRBV30 to TRBJ2-2; D may be TRBD1 (5 bases). Sequencing used PBMCs. The receptor was isolated from an older woman in good health and CMV-seronegative. The CDR3 is CAWGARSVNTGELFF. The CDR3 DNA follows: TGTGCCTGGGGGGCGCGGTCCGTCAACACCGGGGAGCTGTTTTTT. The full variable domain, completed using reference TRBV30 and TRBJ2-2, is SQTIHQWPATLVQPVGSPLSLECTVEGTSNPNLYWYRQAAGRGLQLLFYSVGIGQISSEVPQNLSASRPQDRQFILSSKKLLLSDSGFYLCAWGARSVNTGELFFGEGSRLTVL.